Listed below are T cell receptor beta chains from one sample, sequenced in a study of shared clonotypes between healthy human individuals. The data were produced by immunoSEQ multiplex PCR, yet TCRdb's version contains in-frame clones alone and is incomplete. The repertoire holds about 2.3 million clones, with 85% to 95% as singletons. The material sequenced was naive CD4+ T cells from PBMCs. The receptors come from a man between 18 and 29 years old in good health. Some clones in this sample may be carry-over from other donors' samples. Each CDR3 is given with its conserved first and last residue. The D gene is left open where the match is weak.

cdr3_nt | cdr3_aa | j_call | d_call | v_call
TGTGCCAGCAGGCTTCAGGGTGCAACTAATGAAAAACTGTTTTTT | CASRLQGATNEKLFF | TRBJ1-4 | NA | TRBV27
TGTGCCAGCAGCGTCAGTACAGCGGGGGTCCCTCAGTACTTC | CASSVSTAGVPQYF | TRBJ2-5 | TRBD2 | TRBV9
TGCAGCGTTGAAGATCGGTCACGATCTACCTACGAGCAGTACTTC | CSVEDRSRSTYEQYF | TRBJ2-7 | NA | TRBV29-1
TGTGCCAGCAGTTTAAGAGGGACAGGGACTGAAGCTTTCTTT | CASSLRGTGTEAFF | TRBJ1-1 | TRBD1 | TRBV27
TGTGCCAGCAGTCCCACAACGGCGGGGGCCCACACCTTC | CASSPTTAGAHTF | TRBJ1-2 | NA | TRBV6-1
TGTGCCAGCAGACATGGTAATCAGCCCCAGCATTTT | CASRHGNQPQHF | TRBJ1-5 | NA | TRBV28
TGTGCCAGCAGACAGACAGGGAACCCCTACAATGAGCAGTTCTTC | CASRQTGNPYNEQFF | TRBJ2-1 | TRBD1 | TRBV5-8
TGTGCCAGCAGTAGGACAGGGTTCGACTGGAACACTGAAGCTTTCTTT | CASSRTGFDWNTEAFF | TRBJ1-1 | TRBD1 | TRBV27
TGTGCCAGCAGCTTATGGAGGGAACAATATGGCTACACCTTC | CASSLWREQYGYTF | TRBJ1-2 | NA | TRBV7-2
TGTGCCAGCAGCCACGGCAACAGGGGTAACTCCTACGAGCAGTACTTC | CASSHGNRGNSYEQYF | TRBJ2-7 | TRBD1 | TRBV14
TGTGCCAGGGCGGTGGGGGCGACTCGCTCTGGAAACACCATATATTTT | CARAVGATRSGNTIYF | TRBJ1-3 | NA | TRBV21-1
TGCGCCAGCAGCTTGGCGGGGGGAAATTCACCCCTCCACTTT | CASSLAGGNSPLHF | TRBJ1-6 | NA | TRBV5-1
TGTGCCAGCAGCTTCGACCGGGCTCAGCCCCAGCATTTT | CASSFDRAQPQHF | TRBJ1-5 | NA | TRBV11-2
TGTGCCAGCAGCGTTCTGGACAGGGTCTCTGAAGCTTTCTTT | CASSVLDRVSEAFF | TRBJ1-1 | TRBD1 | TRBV9
TGCGCCAGCAGGCCACGGCTACAGGGGGGATTGAACACTGAAGCTTTCTTT | CASRPRLQGGLNTEAFF | TRBJ1-1 | TRBD1 | TRBV4-1
TGTGCCAGCAGTTTATCGATCCAGTATCGAGCCAAAAACATTCAGTACTTC | CASSLSIQYRAKNIQYF | TRBJ2-4 | NA | TRBV27
TGCGCCAGCAGCCCGGGACAGATCATGAACACTGAAGCTTTCTTT | CASSPGQIMNTEAFF | TRBJ1-1 | TRBD1 | TRBV4-1
TGTGCCAGTAGGGTAGCGGGACCGAACACCGGGGAGCTGTTTTTT | CASRVAGPNTGELFF | TRBJ2-2 | TRBD2 | TRBV19
TGTGCCAGCAGCTTAGGTACAGGGACATCCCTGAACTCTGGGGCCAACGTCCTGACTTTC | CASSLGTGTSLNSGANVLTF | TRBJ2-6 | NA | TRBV7-6
TGTGCCAGCAGCCGGACAGGGGTAGGTGGGGCCAACGTCCTGACTTTC | CASSRTGVGGANVLTF | TRBJ2-6 | TRBD1 | TRBV2
TGTGCCAGCAGCCAAGATATCGCAGCAACGGGTACGCAGTATTTT | CASSQDIAATGTQYF | TRBJ2-3 | NA | TRBV4-2
TGTGCCTGGAGTAAAGCAGGTAACACTGAAGCTTTCTTT | CAWSKAGNTEAFF | TRBJ1-1 | NA | TRBV30
TGTGCCAGCAGCTTAGGCGACAGTTACGAGCAGTACTTC | CASSLGDSYEQYF | TRBJ2-7 | NA | TRBV7-2